The TCR beta chain under discussion was sequenced for a study of technical replicates of blood from a handful of donors. There are 15 residues in the CDR3. The germline CDR1 and CDR2 sequences are MNHNY and SVGAGI (reference sequence). The V gene lost 7 bases and the J gene lost 6 bases, with 19 bases spanning the gap. The assay was immunoSEQ multiplex PCR, and TCRdb's table has in-frame clones only and misses some. The sample includes 85,000 to 100,000 clones, approximately 95% seen only once; the top ten take more than 0.2%. A single count supports this clone. This sequence originates from a human donor in good health. The sequenced sample was T cells isolated from PBMCs. This rearrangement joins TRBV6-6 to TRBJ2-1; D possibly corresponds to TRBD1 (6 bases). This CDR3 reads CASTIRAGVGNEQFF. CDR3 sequence (DNA): TGTGCCAGCACCATTCGGGCAGGGGTTGGCAATGAGCAGTTCTTC.